This T cell receptor beta chain came from a study of blood T cell repertoires in COVID-19. Study-wide background: PBMCs, B-cell-depleted T cells, or T cells provided the cDNA or gDNA that made up the material.

Per germline, CDR1 LNHDA and CDR2 SQIVND (reference sequence). Trimming took 10 bases from V and 0 from J, leaving 12 bases between them. The CDR3 loop spans 13 amino acids. There are a few counts of this clone. Researchers sorted participants into cohorts using their self-reported clinical history. Before they entered the study, exposed participants had met a COVID-19 case within 2 weeks. Using immunoSEQ multiplex PCR, the repertoire was profiled, and TCRdb retains in-frame clones only, with some absent. The sample gives more than 250,000 clones, approximately 80% of which show up once; less than 5.5% is in the top ten.

Material: PBMCs or T cells enriched from blood (not recorded which). This rearrangement joins TRBV19 to TRBJ1-1; D not certain. This TCR was recovered from a man aged 35-49 years who had been exposed to COVID-19. The CDR3 nucleotides are TGTGCCACATCCGACACCTTGAACACTGAAGCTTTCTTT. Its translation: CATSDTLNTEAFF.